This TCR beta chain was captured in a study of identical twins. With no exceptions, donors were healthy Caucasians. Turning to this clonotype: The antigen is undetermined.

General observations from the study: Partial confounding of zero-insertion analyses by invariant MAIT and iNKT cells was possible.

The ends lost 5 bases at V and 8 bases at J; junction bases unmatched: 4. There are 14 residues in the CDR3. The germline CDR1 and CDR2 sequences are MGHDK and SYGVNS. TCRdb reprocessed the 5' RACE reads via MiXCR and lists one record per CDR3 protein. The table records about 280,000 distinct CDR3 sequences, around 8.8% of them present only once. The same data also went into a second study, on yellow fever vaccine responses in identical twins. That report notes: Each twin's T cell response to the vaccine was reported to look partly convergent and partly personalized.

Sequencing was performed on memory (CD45RO+) T cells sorted from blood. The sequence derives from a woman aged 18-29 years in good health. The chain couples TRBV25-1 to TRBJ1-6; TRBD1 aligns across 9 bases. CDR3 amino acids: CASSRQGDYSPLHF. In DNA, the CDR3 is TGTGCCAGCAGTCGACAGGGGGATTATTCACCCCTCCACTTT. The complete variable domain, with remaining parts taken from reference TRBV25-1 and TRBJ1-6, reads EADIYQTPRYLVIGTGKKITLECSQTMGHDKMYWYQQDPGMELHLIHYSYGVNSTEKGDLSSESTVSRIRTEHFPLTLESARPSHTSQYLCASSRQGDYSPLHFGNGTRLTVT.